This T cell receptor (beta chain) was documented in a study of response to subunit inactivated influenza vaccine. The study, taken as a whole, reports: Each seasonal influenza vaccination recruits few new T cells, the authors suggested.

The V and J ends lost 1 base and 8 bases respectively, with 6 bases between them. This CDR3 spans 12 amino acids. Germline V gene lookup returns CDR1 SEHNR and CDR2 FQNEAQ (reference sequence). Worth noting for this clonotype: Its specificity is unknown.

TCRdb independently ran MiXCR on the RT-PCR reads; one entry per CDR3 protein. The data contain approximately 480,000 distinct CDR3 sequences, about a tenth of them seen just once; the ten biggest clones take up about 12%. The source is a man aged 50 to 60 who received an inactivated influenza vaccine. The sequencing used PBMCs from blood, collected 45 days after vaccination. This sequence joins TRBV7-9 and TRBJ2-1; D is unresolved. CDR3 sequence: CASSLDYYEQFF. The CDR3, as DNA: TGTGCCAGCAGCTTAGATTATTATGAGCAGTTCTTC.